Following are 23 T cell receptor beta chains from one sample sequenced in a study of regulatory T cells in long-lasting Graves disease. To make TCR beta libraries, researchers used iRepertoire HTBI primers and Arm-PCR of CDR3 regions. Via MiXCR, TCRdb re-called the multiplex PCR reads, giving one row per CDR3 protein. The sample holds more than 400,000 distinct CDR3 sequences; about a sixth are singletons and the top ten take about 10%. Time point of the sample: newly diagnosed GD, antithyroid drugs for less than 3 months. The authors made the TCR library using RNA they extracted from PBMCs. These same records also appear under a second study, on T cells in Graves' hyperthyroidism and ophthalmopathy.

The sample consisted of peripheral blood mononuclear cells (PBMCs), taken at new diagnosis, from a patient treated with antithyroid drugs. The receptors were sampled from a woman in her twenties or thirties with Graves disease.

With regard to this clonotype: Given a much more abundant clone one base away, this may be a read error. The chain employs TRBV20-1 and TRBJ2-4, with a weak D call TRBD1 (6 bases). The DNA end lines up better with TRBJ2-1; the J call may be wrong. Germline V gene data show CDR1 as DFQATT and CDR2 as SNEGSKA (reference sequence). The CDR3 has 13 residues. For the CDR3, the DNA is TGCAGTGCTAGTTGGGCCAAGGGGGATGATCAGTTCTTC. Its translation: CSASWAKGDDQFF.

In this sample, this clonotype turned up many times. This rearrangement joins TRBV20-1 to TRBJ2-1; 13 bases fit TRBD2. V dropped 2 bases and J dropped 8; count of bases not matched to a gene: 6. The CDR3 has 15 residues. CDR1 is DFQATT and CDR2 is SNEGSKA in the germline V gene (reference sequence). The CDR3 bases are TGCAGTGCTAGAACTAGCGGGAGGGCCGGGGATGAGCAGTTCTTC. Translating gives CSARTSGRAGDEQFF.

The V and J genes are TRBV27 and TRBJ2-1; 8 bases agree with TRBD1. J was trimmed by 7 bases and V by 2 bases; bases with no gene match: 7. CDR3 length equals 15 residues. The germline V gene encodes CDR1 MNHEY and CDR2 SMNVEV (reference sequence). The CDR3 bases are TGTGCCAGCAGTTTAGACAGGGGATCGGGAAATGAGCAGTTCTTC. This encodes CASSLDRGSGNEQFF.

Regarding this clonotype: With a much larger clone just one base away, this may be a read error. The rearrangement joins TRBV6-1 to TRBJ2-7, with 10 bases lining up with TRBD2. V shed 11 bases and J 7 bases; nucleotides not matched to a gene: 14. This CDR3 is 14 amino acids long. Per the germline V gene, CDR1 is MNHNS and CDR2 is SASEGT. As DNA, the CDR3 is TGTGCCTCCCAAAGGGGACTAGCGTCCAATGAGCAGTACTTC. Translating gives CASQRGLASNEQYF.

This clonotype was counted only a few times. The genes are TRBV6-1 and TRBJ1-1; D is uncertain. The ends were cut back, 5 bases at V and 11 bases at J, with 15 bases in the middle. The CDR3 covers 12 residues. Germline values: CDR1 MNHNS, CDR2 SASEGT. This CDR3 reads CASSPRGFGAFF. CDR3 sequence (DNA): TGTGCCAGCAGTCCACGGGGTTTTGGGGCTTTCTTT.

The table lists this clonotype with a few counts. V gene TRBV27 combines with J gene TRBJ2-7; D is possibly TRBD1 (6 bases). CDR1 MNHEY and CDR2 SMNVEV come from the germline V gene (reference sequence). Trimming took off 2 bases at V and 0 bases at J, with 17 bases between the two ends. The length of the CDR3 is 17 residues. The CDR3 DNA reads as TGTGCCAGCAGTTTAAACTTCGAGGGGGTCAGCTCCTACGAGCAGTACTTC. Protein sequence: CASSLNFEGVSSYEQYF.

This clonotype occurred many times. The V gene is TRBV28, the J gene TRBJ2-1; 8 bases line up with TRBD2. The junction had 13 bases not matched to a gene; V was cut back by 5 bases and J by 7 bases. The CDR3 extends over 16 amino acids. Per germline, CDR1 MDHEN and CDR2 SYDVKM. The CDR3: CASSITLLLAANEQFF. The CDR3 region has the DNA TGTGCCAGCAGTATCACCCTGCTACTAGCGGCTAATGAGCAGTTCTTC.

For the CDR3, the DNA is TGTGCCAGCAGCCAAGAAGCGGGGGCCCACGAGCAGTACTTC. Translated, it gives CASSQEAGAHEQYF. The chain recombines TRBV3-1 with TRBJ2-7; 8 bases map to TRBD2. The CDR3 spans 14 residues. V dropped 0 bases and J dropped 5; count of bases not matched to a gene: 3. Germline V gives CDR1 LGHDT, CDR2 YNNKEL (reference sequence).

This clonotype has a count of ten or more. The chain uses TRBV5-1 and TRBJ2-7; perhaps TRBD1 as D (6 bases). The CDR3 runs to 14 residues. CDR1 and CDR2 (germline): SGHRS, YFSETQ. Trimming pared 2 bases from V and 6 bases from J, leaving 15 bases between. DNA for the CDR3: TGCGCCAGCAGCTTTCTACAGGGTACCTCCGAGCAGTACTTC. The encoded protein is CASSFLQGTSEQYF.

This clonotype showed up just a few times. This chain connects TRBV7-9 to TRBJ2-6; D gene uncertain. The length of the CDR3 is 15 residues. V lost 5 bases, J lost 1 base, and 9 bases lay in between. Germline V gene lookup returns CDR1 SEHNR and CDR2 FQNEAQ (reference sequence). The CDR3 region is CASSPLGSGANVLTF. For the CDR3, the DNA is TGTGCCAGCAGCCCACTGGGGTCTGGGGCCAACGTCCTGACTTTC.

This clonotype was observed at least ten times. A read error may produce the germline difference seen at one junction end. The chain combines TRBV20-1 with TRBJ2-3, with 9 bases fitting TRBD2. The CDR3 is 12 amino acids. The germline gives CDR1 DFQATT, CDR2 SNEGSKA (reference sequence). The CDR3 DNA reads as TGCAGTTCTAGCGGGAATGGAGATACGCAGTATTTT. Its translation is CSSSGNGDTQYF.

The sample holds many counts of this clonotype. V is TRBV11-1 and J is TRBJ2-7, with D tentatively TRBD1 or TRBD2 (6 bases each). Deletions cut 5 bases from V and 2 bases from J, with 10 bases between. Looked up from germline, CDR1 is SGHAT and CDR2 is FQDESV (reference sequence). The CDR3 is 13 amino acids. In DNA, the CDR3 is TGTGCCAGCAGCCGGGGGCTGACCTACGAGCAGTACTTC. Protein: CASSRGLTYEQYF.

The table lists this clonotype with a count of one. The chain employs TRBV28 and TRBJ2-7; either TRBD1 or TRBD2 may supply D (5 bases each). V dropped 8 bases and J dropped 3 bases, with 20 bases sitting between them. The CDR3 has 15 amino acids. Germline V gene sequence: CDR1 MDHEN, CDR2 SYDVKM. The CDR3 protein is CASCGSGALFYEQYF. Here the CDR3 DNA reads TGTGCCAGCTGTGGGTCCGGGGCCCTGTTCTACGAGCAGTACTTC.

The CDR3 here is CASSSGLARDGQYF. The DNA for the CDR3 is TGCGCCAGCAGTTCCGGACTAGCGAGGGACGGGCAGTACTTC. The J gene is TRBJ2-7, the V gene TRBV5-1, with 9 bases that match TRBD2. After removal of 5 bases from V and 9 bases from J, the junction contained 12 bases not matched to a gene. Germline V lookup: CDR1 SGHRS, CDR2 YFSETQ. The length of the CDR3 is 14 residues. The variable domain in full, completed from reference TRBV5-1 and TRBJ2-7, reads KAGVTQTPRYLIKTRGQQVTLSCSPISGHRSVSWYQQTPGQGLQFLFEYFSETQRNKGNFPGRFSGRQFSNSRSEMNVSTLELGDSALYLCASSSGLARDGQYFGPGTRLTVT.

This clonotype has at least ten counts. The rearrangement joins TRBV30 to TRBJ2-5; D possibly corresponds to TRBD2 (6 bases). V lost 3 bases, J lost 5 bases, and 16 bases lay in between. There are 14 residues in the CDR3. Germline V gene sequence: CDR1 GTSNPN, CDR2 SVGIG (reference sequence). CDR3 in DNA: TGTGCCTGGAGAATGGGAGGAGCGTTGGAGACCCAGTACTTC. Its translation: CAWRMGGALETQYF.

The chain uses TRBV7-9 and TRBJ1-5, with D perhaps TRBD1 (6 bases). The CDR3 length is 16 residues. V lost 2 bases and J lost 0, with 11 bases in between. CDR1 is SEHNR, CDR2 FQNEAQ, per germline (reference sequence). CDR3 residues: CASSLKDRDSNQPQHF. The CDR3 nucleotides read TGTGCCAGCAGCTTAAAGGACAGAGATAGCAATCAGCCCCAGCATTTT.

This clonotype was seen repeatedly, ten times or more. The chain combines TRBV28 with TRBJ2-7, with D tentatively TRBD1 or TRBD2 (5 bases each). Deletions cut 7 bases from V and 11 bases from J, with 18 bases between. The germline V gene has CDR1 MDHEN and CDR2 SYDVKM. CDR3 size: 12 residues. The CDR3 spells CASNKGTAREYF. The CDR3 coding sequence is TGTGCCAGCAACAAGGGGACGGCAAGGGAGTACTTC.

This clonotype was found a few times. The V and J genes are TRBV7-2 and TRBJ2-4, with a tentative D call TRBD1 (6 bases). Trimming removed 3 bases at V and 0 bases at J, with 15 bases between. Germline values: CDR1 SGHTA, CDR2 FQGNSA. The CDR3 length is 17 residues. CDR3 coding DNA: TGTGCCAGCAGCTTTTTCATGACAGGCCTAGCCAAAAACATTCAGTACTTC. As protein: CASSFFMTGLAKNIQYF.

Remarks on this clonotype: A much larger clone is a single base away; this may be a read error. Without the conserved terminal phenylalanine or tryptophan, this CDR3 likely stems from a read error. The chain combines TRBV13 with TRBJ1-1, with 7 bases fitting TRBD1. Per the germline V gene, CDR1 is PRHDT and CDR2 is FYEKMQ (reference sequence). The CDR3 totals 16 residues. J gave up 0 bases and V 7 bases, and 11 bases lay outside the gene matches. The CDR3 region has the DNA TGTGCCAGCAAACTCGAGGGACAGCTTATGAACACTGAAGCTTTCTCT. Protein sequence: CASKLEGQLMNTEAFS.

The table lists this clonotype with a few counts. In DNA form, the CDR3 reads TGCGCCAGCAGCCCGACAGGGTTGGCCCTCTACGAGCAGTACTTC. Protein sequence: CASSPTGLALYEQYF. This chain uses TRBV4-1 with TRBJ2-7; 7 positions match TRBD1. Germline V lookup: CDR1 MGHRA, CDR2 YSYEKL. The CDR3 consists of 15 residues. J lost 3 bases, V lost 4 bases, and 9 bases had no gene match.

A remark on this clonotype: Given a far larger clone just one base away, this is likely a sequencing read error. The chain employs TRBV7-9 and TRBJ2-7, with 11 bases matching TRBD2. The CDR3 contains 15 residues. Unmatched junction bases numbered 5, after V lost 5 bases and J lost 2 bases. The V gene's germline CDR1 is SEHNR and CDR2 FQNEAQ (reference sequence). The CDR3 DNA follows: TGTGCCAGCAGCCGCGAGACTAGCGGGGCCTACGAGCAGTACTTC. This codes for CASSRETSGAYEQYF.

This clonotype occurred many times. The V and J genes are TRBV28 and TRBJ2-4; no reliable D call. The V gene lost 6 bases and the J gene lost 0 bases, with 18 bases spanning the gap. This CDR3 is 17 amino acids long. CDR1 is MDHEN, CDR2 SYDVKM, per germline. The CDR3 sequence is CASSIPGGTLAKNIQYF. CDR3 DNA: TGTGCCAGCAGCATTCCCGGCGGTACACTAGCCAAAAACATTCAGTACTTC. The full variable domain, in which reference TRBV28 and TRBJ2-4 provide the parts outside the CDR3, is DVKVTQSSRYLVKRTGEKVFLECVQDMDHENMFWYRQDPGLGLRLIYFSYDVKMKEKGDIPEGYSVSREKKERFSLILESASTNQTSMYLCASSIPGGTLAKNIQYFGAGTRLSVL.

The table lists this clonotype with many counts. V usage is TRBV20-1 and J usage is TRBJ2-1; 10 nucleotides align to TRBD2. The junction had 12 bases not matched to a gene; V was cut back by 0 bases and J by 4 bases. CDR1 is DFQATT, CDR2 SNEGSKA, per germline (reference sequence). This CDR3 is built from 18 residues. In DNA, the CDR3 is TGCAGTGCTAGAGATGTGGGTAGCGGGAGGCGTAAATACAATGAGCAGTTCTTC. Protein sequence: CSARDVGSGRRKYNEQFF.